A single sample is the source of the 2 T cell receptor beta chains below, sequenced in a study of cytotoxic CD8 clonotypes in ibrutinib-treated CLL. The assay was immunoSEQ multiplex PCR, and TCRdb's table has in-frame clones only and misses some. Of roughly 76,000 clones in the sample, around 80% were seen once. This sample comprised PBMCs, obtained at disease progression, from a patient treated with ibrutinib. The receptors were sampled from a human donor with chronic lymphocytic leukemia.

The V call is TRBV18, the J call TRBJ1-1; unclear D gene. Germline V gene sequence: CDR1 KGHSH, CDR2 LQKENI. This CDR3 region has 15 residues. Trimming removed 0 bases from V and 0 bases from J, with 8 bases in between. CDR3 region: CASSPPNSMNTEAFF. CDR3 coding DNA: TGTGCCAGCTCACCACCCAACAGCATGAACACTGAAGCTTTCTTT.

Here the CDR3 DNA reads TGTGCCAGCAGGGACAGGGACCGCACCATATATTTT. It translates to CASRDRDRTIYF. The chain carries TRBV6-6 and TRBJ1-3, with TRBD1 identical over 8 bases. CDR3 length equals 12 residues. Per germline, CDR1 MNHNY and CDR2 SVGAGI (reference sequence). J lost 9 bases, V lost 6 bases, and 4 bases had no gene match.